This T cell receptor beta chain emerged from a study of blood T cell repertoires in COVID-19. Study-level information: From the United States, Italy and Spain came samples of acute and convalescent COVID-19. T cells, B-cell-depleted T cells, or PBMCs provided the cDNA or gDNA that served as material.

The CDR3 is 13 residues long. With 7 bases removed from V and 3 bases from J, the gap between germline ends came to 10 bases. Enrolled through a virtual design, the participants were between roughly 18 and 95 years of age and came from some 25 US areas. Donors were grouped by their self-reported clinical history. Only in-frame clones appear in the TCRdb table, and some are missing; sequencing was by immunoSEQ multiplex PCR. The sample has a few hundred thousand clones, around 87% seen once. This receptor was taken from a man aged 25-45 years who had recovered from COVID-19. The chain has TRBV12-3 or TRBV12-4 and TRBJ1-5; no reliable D call. The sample taken for sequencing was PBMCs or T cells enriched from blood (not recorded which). CDR3 sequence: CASNHSPNQPQHF. CDR3 in DNA: TGTGCCAGCAACCACAGTCCCAATCAGCCCCAGCATTTT.